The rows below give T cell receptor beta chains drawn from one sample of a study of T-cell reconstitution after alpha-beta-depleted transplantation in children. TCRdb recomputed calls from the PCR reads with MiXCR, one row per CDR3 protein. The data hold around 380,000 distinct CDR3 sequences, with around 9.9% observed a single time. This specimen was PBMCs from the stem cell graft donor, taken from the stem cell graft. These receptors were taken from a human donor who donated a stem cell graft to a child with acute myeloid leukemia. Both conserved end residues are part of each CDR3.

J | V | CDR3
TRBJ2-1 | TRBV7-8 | CASSVSLAGGYNEQFF
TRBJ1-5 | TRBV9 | CASSVGSLNQPQHF
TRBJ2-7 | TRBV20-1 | CSARVGVYEQYF
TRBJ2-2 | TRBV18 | CASTLPTGELFF
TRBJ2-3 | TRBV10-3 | CAISSGQPTDTQYF
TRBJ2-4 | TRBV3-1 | CASSRQNIQYF
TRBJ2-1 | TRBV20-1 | CSARVQGFFNEQFF
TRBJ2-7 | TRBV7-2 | CASSSIGEARAGEQYF
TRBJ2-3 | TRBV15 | CATSRDRRELTDTQYF
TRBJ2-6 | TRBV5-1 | CASRGVSGANVLTF
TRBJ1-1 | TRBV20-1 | CSVRGRRVLDTEAFF
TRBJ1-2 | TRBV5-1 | CASSQDRTYGYTF
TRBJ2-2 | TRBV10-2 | CASTTQQWGGELFF
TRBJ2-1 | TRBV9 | CASSVGSLGGSIGEQFF
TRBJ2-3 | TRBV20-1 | CSATPDRRDTQYF
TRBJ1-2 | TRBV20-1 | CSASGQGQYGYTF